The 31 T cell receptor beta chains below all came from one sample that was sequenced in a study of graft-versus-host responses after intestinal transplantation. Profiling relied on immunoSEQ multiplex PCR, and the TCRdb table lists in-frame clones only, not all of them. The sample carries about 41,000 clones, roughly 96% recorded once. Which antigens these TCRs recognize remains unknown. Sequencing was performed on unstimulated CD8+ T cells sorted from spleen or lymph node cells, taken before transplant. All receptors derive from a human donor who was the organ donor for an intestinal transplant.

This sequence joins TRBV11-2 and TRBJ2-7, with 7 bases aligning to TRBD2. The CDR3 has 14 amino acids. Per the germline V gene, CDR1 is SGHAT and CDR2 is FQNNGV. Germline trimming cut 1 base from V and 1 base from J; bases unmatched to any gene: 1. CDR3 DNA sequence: TGTGCCAGCAGCTTAGCGGGGGGTTCCTACGAGCAGTACTTC. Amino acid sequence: CASSLAGGSYEQYF. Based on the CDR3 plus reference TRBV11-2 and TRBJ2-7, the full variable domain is EAGVAQSPRYKIIEKRQSVAFWCNPISGHATLYWYQQILGQGPKLLIQFQNNGVVDDSQLPKDRFSAERLKGVDSTLKIQPAKLEDSAVYLCASSLAGGSYEQYFGPGTRLTVT.

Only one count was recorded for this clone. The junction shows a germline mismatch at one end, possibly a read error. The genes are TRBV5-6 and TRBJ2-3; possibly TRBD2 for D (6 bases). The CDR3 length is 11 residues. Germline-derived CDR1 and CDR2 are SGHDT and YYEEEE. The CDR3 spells CVSSRGDTQYF. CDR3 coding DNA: TGTGTCAGCAGCCGGGGGGATACGCAGTATTTT.

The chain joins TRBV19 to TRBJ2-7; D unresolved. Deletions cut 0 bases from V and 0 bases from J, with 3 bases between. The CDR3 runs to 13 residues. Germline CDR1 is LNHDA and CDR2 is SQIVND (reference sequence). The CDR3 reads CASSIDNSYEQYF. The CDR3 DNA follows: TGTGCCAGTAGTATAGACAACTCCTACGAGCAGTACTTC.

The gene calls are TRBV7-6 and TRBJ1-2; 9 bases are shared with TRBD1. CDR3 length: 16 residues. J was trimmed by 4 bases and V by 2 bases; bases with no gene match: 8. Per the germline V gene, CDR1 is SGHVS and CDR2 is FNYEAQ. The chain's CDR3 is CASSLYGTGSTYGYTF. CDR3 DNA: TGTGCCAGCAGCTTATACGGGACAGGGTCTACCTATGGCTACACCTTC.

CDR3 region: CASSQTGTGAEGYEQYF. CDR3 nucleotides: TGTGCCAGCAGCCAAACCGGGACAGGGGCCGAGGGCTACGAGCAGTACTTC. The chain employs TRBV4-2 and TRBJ2-7; 10 nucleotides line up with TRBD1. The germline V gene encodes CDR1 LGHNA and CDR2 YNFKEQ. The V gene end was trimmed by 2 bases and the J gene end by 3 bases; junction bases not matched to a gene: 10. This CDR3 contains 17 residues.

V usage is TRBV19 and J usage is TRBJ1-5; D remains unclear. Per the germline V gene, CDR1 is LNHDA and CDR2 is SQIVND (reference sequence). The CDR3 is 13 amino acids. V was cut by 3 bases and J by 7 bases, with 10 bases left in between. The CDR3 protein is CASSINVGQPQHF. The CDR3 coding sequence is TGTGCCAGTAGTATTAATGTGGGCCAGCCCCAGCATTTT.

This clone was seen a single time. The CDR3 region is CASSWTGGYEQYF. In nucleotides, the CDR3 is TGCGCCAGCAGCTGGACAGGGGGCTACGAGCAGTACTTC. The chain recombines TRBV5-1 with TRBJ2-7; 10 positions agree with TRBD1. Unmatched junction bases numbered 0, after V lost 3 bases and J lost 3 bases. The CDR3 extends over 13 amino acids. Per germline, CDR1 SGHRS and CDR2 YFSETQ.

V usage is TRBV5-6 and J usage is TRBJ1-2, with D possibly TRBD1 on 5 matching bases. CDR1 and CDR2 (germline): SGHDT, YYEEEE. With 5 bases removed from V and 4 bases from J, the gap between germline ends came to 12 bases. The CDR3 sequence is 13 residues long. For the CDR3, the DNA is TGTGCCAGCAGGATCGACAGCACCTATGGCTACACCTTC. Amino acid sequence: CASRIDSTYGYTF.

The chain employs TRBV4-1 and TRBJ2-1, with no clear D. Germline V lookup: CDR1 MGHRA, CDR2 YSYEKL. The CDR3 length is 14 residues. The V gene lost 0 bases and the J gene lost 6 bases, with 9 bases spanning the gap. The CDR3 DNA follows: TGCGCCAGCAGCCAAGATCGGGCCCTCAATGAGCAGTTCTTC. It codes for CASSQDRALNEQFF.

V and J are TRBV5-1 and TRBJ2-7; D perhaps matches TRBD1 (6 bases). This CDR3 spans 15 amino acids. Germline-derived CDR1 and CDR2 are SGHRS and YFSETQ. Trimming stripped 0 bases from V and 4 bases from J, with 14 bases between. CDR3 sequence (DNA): TGCGCCAGCAGCTTGGCACAGGGTATTTCTTACGAGCAGTACTTC. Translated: CASSLAQGISYEQYF.

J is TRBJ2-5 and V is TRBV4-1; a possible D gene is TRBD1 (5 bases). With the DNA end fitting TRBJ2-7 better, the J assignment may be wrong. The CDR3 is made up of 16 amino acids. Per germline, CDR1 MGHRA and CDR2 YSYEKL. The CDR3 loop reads CASSQVGQGSRFEQYF. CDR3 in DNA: TGCGCCAGCAGCCAAGTAGGGCAGGGATCCCGTTTCGAGCAGTACTTC.

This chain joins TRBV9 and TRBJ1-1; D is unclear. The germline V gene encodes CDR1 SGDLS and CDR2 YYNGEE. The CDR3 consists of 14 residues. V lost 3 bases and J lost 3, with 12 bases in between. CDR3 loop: CASSARRQDTEAFF. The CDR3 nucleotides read TGTGCCAGCAGCGCCCGTCGGCAGGACACTGAAGCTTTCTTT.

CDR3: CASSGMPKSEQYF. The CDR3 nucleotides are TGTGCCAGCAGTGGAATGCCCAAGTCCGAGCAGTACTTC. The rearrangement links TRBV2 to TRBJ2-7; no clear D. Germline V gene data show CDR1 as SNHLY and CDR2 as FYNNEI. The V end lost 4 bases, the J end lost 6 bases, and 13 bases lay between the germline ends. The CDR3 length is 13 residues.

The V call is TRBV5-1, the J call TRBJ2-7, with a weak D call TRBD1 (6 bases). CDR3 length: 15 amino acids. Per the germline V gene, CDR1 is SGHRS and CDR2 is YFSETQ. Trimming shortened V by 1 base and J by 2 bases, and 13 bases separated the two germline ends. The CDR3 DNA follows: TGCGCCAGCAGCTTGATAGGGGGACAAGCCTACGAGCAGTACTTC. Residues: CASSLIGGQAYEQYF.

The CDR3 nucleotides are TGTGCCAGCAGTGAATCTCCGGGACAGGGGGCCGCCGGGGAGCTGTTTTTT. It codes for CASSESPGQGAAGELFF. The chain is built from TRBV6-4 and TRBJ2-2; 12 bases line up with TRBD1. Germline V lookup: CDR1 MRHNA, CDR2 SNTAGT. This CDR3 has 17 residues. The trim removed 3 bases at V and 6 bases at J, leaving 8 bases unmatched.

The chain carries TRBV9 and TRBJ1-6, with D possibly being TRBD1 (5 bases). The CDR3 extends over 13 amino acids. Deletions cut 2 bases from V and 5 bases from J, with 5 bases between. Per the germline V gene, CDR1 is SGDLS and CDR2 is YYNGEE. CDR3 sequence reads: CASSVDNNSPLHF. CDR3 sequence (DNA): TGTGCCAGCAGCGTGGACAATAATTCACCCCTCCACTTT.

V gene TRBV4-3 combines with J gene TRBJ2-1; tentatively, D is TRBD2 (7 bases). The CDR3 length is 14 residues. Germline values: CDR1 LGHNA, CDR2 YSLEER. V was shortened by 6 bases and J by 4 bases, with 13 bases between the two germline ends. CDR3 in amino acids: CASSHRGGYNEQFF. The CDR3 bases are TGCGCCAGCAGTCATAGGGGGGGGTACAATGAGCAGTTCTTC.

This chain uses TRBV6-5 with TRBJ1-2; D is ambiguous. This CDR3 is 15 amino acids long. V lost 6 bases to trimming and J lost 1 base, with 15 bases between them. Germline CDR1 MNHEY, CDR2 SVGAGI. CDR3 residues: CASRPSYYLNYGYTF. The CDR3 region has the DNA TGTGCCAGCAGACCCTCATATTACCTTAACTATGGCTACACCTTC.

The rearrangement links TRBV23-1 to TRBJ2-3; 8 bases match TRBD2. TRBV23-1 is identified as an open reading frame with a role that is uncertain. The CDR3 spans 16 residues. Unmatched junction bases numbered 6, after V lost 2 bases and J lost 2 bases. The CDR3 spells CASSQGERGTTDTQYF. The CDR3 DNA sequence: TGCGCCAGCAGTCAAGGGGAGCGGGGGACCACAGATACGCAGTATTTT.

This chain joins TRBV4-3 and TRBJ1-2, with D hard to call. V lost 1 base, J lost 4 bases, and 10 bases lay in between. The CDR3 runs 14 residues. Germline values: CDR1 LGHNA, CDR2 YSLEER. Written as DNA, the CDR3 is TGCGCCAGCAGCCAAGTTGTCGGAATCTATGGCTACACCTTC. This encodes CASSQVVGIYGYTF.

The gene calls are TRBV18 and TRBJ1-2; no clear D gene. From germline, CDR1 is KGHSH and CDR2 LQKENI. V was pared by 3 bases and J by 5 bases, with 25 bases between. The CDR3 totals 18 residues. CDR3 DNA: TGTGCCAGCTCACCGTCTAATCGCGGGTCCAAGTCCACTTATGGCTACACCTTC. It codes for CASSPSNRGSKSTYGYTF. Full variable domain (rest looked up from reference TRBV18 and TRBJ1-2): NAGVMQNPRHLVRRRGQEARLRCSPMKGHSHVYWYRQLPEEGLKFMVYLQKENIIDESGMPKERFSAEFPKEGPSILRIQQVVRGDSAAYFCASSPSNRGSKSTYGYTFGSGTRLTVV.

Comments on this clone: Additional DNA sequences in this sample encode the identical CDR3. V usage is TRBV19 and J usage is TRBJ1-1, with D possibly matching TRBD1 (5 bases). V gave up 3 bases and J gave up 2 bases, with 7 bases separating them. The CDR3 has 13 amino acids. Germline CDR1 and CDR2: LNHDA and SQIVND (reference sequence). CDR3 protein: CASSIGGNTEAFF. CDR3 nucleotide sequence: TGTGCCAGTAGTATTGGGGGAAACACTGAAGCTTTCTTT.

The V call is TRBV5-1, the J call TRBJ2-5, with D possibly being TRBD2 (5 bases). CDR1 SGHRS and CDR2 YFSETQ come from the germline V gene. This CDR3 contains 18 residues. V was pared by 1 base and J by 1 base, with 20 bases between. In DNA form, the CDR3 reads TGCGCCAGCAGCTTGAATCCGGGAAAGGCGCCTGTCCAAGAGACCCAGTACTTC. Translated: CASSLNPGKAPVQETQYF.

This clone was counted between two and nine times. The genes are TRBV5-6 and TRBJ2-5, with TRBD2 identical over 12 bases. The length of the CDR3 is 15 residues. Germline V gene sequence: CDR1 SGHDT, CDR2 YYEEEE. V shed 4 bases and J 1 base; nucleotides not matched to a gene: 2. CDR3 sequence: CASSLAGGVQETQYF. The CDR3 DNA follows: TGTGCCAGCAGCCTAGCGGGGGGGGTCCAAGAGACCCAGTACTTC.

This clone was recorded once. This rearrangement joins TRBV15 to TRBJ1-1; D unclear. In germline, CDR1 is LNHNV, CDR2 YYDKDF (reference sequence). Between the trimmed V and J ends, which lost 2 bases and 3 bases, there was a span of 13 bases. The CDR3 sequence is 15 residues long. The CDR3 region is CATSRHLPGYTEAFF. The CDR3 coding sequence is TGTGCCACCAGCAGACACCTCCCGGGATACACTGAAGCTTTCTTT.

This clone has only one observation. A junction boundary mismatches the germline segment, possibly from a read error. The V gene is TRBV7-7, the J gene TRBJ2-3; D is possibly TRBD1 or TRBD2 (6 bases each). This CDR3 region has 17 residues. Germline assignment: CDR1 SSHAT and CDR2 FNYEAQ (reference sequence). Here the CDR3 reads CASSPRGGLGATDTQYF. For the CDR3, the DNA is TGTGCTAGCAGCCCAAGAGGGGGGCTTGGGGCCACAGATACGCAGTATTTT.

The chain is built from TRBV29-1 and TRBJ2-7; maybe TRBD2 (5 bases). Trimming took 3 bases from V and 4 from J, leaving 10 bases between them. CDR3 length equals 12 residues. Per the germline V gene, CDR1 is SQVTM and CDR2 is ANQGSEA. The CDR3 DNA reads TGCAGCGTTGAGGACTCACTTTACGAGCAGTACTTC. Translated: CSVEDSLYEQYF.

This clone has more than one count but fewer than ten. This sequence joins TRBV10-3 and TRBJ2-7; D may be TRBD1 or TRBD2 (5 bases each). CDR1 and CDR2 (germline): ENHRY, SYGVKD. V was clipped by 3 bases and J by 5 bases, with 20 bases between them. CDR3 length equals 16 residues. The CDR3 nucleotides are TGTGCCATCAGTGACGTTACAGGTCGAGGGATTGACGAGCAGTACTTC. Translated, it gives CAISDVTGRGIDEQYF.

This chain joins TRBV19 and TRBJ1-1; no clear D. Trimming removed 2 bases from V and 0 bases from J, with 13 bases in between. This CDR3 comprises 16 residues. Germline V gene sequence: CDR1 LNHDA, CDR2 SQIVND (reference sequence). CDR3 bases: TGTGCCAGTAGTATATCGTACAGCCAGATGAACACTGAAGCTTTCTTT. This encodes CASSISYSQMNTEAFF.

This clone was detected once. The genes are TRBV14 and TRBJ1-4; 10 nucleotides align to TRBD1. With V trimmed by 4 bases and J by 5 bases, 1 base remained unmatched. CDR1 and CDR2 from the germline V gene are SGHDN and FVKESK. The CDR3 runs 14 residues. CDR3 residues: CASSPGQGNEKLFF. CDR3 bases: TGTGCCAGCAGCCCGGGACAGGGGAATGAAAAACTGTTTTTT. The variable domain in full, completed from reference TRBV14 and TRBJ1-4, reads EAGVTQFPSHSVIEKGQTVTLRCDPISGHDNLYWYRRVMGKEIKFLLHFVKESKQDESGMPNNRFLAERTGGTYSTLKVQPAELEDSGVYFCASSPGQGNEKLFFGSGTQLSVL.

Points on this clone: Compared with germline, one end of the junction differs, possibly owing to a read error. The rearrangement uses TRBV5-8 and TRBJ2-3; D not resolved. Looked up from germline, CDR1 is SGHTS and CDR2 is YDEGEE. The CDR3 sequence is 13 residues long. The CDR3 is CTSSFGGTDTQYF. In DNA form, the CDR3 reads TGTACCAGCAGCTTCGGCGGCACAGATACGCAGTATTTT.